This TCR beta chain originates from a study of cytomegalovirus exposure and HLA in healthy donors. Study-wide results and limits: Fewer N-insertions than the approximately 700-donor mean were reportedly shown by an Asian-associated ancestry cluster in a later analysis.

The primer mix had 60 Vbeta and 13 Jbeta primers. TCRdb's table, derived via immunoSEQ multiplex PCR, lists solely in-frame clones and lacks some. This sample has about 85,000 clones, with around 77% found just once. Concerning this clone itself: The antigen remains undetermined.

This sequence originates from a boy aged 5 to 17 in good health and CMV-seronegative. The specimen sequenced was PBMCs.

The DNA of the CDR3 is TGTGCCAGCAGTTATGTCATTGCGAACACCGGGGAGCTGTTTTTT. This encodes CASSYVIANTGELFF. The chain carries TRBV6-5 and TRBJ2-2, with D unclear. V was trimmed by 3 bases and J by 0 bases, leaving 8 bases between them. CDR3 length equals 15 residues. Germline CDR1 is MNHEY and CDR2 is SVGAGI.